These T cell receptor beta chains were read from a single sample in a study of T-cell reconstitution after alpha-beta-depleted transplantation in children. TCRdb re-analysed the PCR reads in MiXCR, keeping a single row per CDR3 protein. Here the sample spans about 580,000 distinct CDR3 sequences, over 25% being singletons. The sequences come from PBMCs, collected before TCRalphabeta/CD19-depleted stem cell transplant. The receptors shown here come from a boy under two years old with Wiskott-Aldrich syndrome, due to receive a stem cell transplant. CDR3s leave out the opening cysteine and the closing phenylalanine or tryptophan. The order of the fields is D gene, V gene, CDR3 protein. A D gene is named only where the DNA matches it firmly.

d_gene: -; v_gene: TRBV20-1; CDR3aa: SARTWGGVAEAF
d_gene: -; v_gene: TRBV4-1; CDR3aa: ASSQDGRGQF
d_gene: TRBD1; v_gene: TRBV12-3/TRBV12-4; CDR3aa: ASSSYSRQGSYGYT
d_gene: TRBD2; v_gene: TRBV5-1; CDR3aa: ASSLVAGGLYNEQF
d_gene: -; v_gene: TRBV6-1; CDR3aa: ASKRTPNTEAF
d_gene: TRBD1; v_gene: TRBV5-1; CDR3aa: ASSSQTGIYEQY
d_gene: -; v_gene: TRBV4-1; CDR3aa: ASSPVSDAYNEQF
d_gene: -; v_gene: TRBV7-9; CDR3aa: ASSRDVYGYT
d_gene: -; v_gene: TRBV12-3/TRBV12-4; CDR3aa: ASSPRGLNYGYT
d_gene: -; v_gene: TRBV24-1; CDR3aa: ATSDSGRPKRTQY
d_gene: TRBD2; v_gene: TRBV18; CDR3aa: ASSPWEGNGQTQY
d_gene: TRBD2; v_gene: TRBV29-1; CDR3aa: SVGLAGDGGIQY
d_gene: -; v_gene: TRBV20-1; CDR3aa: SARDLQPNQPQH
d_gene: -; v_gene: TRBV5-1; CDR3aa: ASSMVSYSYEQY
d_gene: TRBD2; v_gene: TRBV5-1; CDR3aa: ASSLDGREQY
d_gene: TRBD2; v_gene: TRBV20-1; CDR3aa: SARATSGSADTQY
d_gene: -; v_gene: TRBV28; CDR3aa: ASSAYMVGGNQPQH